Sequencing of this T cell receptor (beta chain) was carried out in a study of cytomegalovirus exposure and HLA in healthy donors. Study-level information: Of 300 to 450 genotyped donors, 81% clustered with self-reported Caucasian donors. General study results and limits: The study designated over 150 TCR beta chains cytomegalovirus-associated.

Concerning this clone: Its target is not known.

The CDR3 is 15 amino acids. Looked up from germline, CDR1 is SEHNR and CDR2 is FQNEAQ (reference sequence). Trimming took off 3 bases at V and 3 bases at J, with 11 bases between the two ends. PCR employed 60 Vbeta and 13 Jbeta primers. Measured with immunoSEQ multiplex PCR; TCRdb has only the in-frame clones, and not every one. The table shows approximately 150,000 clones, with around 79% occurring only once. This receptor was obtained from a man younger than 45 in good health and CMV-seropositive. Sequencing input: PBMCs. This chain joins TRBV7-9 and TRBJ2-2, with D maybe TRBD1 (6 bases). For the CDR3, the DNA is TGTGCCAGCAGCTTGATGGGGGCCGACACCGGGGAGCTGTTTTTT. It encodes CASSLMGADTGELFF. Full variable domain (missing parts from reference TRBV7-9 and TRBJ2-2): DTGVSQNPRHKITKRGQNVTFRCDPISEHNRLYWYRQTLGQGPEFLTYFQNEAQLEKSRLLSDRFSAERPKGSFSTLEIQRTEQGDSAMYLCASSLMGADTGELFFGEGSRLTVL.